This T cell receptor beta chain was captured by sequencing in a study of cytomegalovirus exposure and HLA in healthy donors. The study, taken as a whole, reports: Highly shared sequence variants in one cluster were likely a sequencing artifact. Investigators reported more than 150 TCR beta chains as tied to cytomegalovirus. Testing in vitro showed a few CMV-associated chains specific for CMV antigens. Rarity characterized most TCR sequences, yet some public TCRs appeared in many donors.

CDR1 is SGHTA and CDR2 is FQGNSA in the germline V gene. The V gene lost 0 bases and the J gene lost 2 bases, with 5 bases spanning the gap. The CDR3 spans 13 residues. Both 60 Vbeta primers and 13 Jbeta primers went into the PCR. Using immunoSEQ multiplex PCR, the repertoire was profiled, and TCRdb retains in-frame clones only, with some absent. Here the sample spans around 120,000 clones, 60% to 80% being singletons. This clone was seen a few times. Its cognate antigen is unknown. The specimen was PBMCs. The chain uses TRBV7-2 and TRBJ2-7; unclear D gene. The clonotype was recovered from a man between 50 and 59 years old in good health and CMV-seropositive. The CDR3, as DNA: TGTGCCAGCAGCTTAGCACTCCCCTACGAGCAGTACTTC. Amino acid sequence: CASSLALPYEQYF.